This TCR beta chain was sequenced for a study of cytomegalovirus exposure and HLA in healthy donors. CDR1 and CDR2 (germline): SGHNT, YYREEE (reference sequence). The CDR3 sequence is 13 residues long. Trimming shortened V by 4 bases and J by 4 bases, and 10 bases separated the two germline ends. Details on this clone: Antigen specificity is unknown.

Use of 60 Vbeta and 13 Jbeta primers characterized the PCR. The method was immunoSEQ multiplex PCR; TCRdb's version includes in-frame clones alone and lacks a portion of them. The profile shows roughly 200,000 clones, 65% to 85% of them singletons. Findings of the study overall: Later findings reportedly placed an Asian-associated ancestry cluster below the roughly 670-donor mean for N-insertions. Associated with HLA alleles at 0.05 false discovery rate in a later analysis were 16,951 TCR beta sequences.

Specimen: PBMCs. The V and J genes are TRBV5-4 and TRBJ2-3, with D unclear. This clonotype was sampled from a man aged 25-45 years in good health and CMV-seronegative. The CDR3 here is CASSPRSADTQYF. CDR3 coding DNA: TGTGCCAGCAGCCCCCGAAGCGCAGATACGCAGTATTTT.